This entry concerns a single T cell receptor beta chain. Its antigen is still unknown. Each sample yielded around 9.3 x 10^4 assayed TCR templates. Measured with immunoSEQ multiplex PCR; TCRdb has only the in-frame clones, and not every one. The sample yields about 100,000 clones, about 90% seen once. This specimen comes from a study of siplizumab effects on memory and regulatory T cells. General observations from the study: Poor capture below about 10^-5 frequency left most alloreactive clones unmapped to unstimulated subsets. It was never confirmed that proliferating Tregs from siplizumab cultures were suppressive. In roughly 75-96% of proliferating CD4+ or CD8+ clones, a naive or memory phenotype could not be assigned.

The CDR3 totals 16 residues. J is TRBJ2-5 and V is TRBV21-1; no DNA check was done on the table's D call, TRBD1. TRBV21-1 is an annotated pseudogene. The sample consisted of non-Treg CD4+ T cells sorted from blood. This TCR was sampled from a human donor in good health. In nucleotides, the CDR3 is TGTGCCAGCAGCAAATTTACTGGGCCTTTCGAAGAGACCCAGTACTTC. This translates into CASSKFTGPFEETQYF.